The entry below gives a single T cell receptor beta chain sequence along with its context. Its specificity is unknown. The sample originates from a study of cytomegalovirus exposure and HLA in healthy donors. Study results and limitations: According to a later analysis, donors in an Asian-associated ancestry cluster reportedly had fewer N-insertions than the roughly 660-donor mean. Most TCR beta V segments were productive about 90% or about 30% of the time in an earlier analysis.

Germline V gene lookup returns CDR1 MNHNS and CDR2 SASEGT. V shed 4 bases and J 1 base; nucleotides not matched to a gene: 4. The CDR3 runs to 14 residues. Primers for the PCR totalled 60 Vbeta and 13 Jbeta. Generated by immunoSEQ multiplex PCR, the TCRdb table keeps only in-frame clones and is missing some. The profile covers roughly 130,000 clones, with about four fifths appearing a single time and 5% to 6.5% taken by the ten largest. Specimen: PBMCs. The chain employs TRBV6-1 and TRBJ2-7; 7 bases align to TRBD1. The sequence was obtained from a man younger than 45 in good health and CMV-seronegative. For the CDR3, the DNA is TGTGCCAGCAGTGTGGGGACAGATTCCTACGAGCAGTACTTC. Encoded protein: CASSVGTDSYEQYF.